This T cell receptor (beta chain) was recovered during a study of cytomegalovirus exposure and HLA in healthy donors. The study, taken as a whole, reports: 164 TCR beta chains were listed as cytomegalovirus-associated.

Germline CDR1 SGHNT, CDR2 YYREEE (reference sequence). The trim removed 2 bases at V and 3 bases at J, leaving 4 bases unmatched. The CDR3 runs 15 residues. Concerning this clone itself: Its specificity is unknown.

This table comes from immunoSEQ multiplex PCR, and its TCRdb copy is limited to in-frame clones, with some not included. The sample has 45,000 to 65,000 clones; roughly nine tenths are singletons. This sequence joins TRBV5-4 and TRBJ2-7; TRBD2 aligns across 11 bases. What was sequenced was PBMCs. This sequence originates from a woman between 18 and 29 years old in good health and CMV-seronegative. The chain's CDR3 is CASSFIGTSGYEQYF. The CDR3 DNA is TGTGCCAGCAGCTTCATCGGGACTAGCGGCTACGAGCAGTACTTC.